This T cell receptor (beta chain) is from a study of untreated major depressive disorder. Study-level points and caveats: Sequencing showed nonsignificant TRBV25-01 and TRBV02-01 differences matching flow cytometry.

Regarding this clone: Its antigen remains unknown.

Per germline, CDR1 MGHDK and CDR2 SYGVNS. V lost 4 bases and J 4 bases, leaving 10 bases between the germline ends. CDR3 length: 14 amino acids. Using immunoSEQ multiplex PCR, the repertoire was profiled, and TCRdb retains in-frame clones only, with some absent. The data hold just over 20,000 clones, with over 85% observed a single time. This TCR derives from a man aged 25-45 years in good health. The rearrangement links TRBV25-1 to TRBJ1-4; D is perhaps TRBD1 (5 bases). Material for sequencing was CD4+ T cells from PBMCs. The CDR3 here is CASSGWGNNEKLFF. The CDR3 DNA reads as TGTGCCAGCAGTGGGTGGGGCAATAATGAAAAACTGTTTTTT.